Listed below are T cell receptor beta chains from one sample, sequenced in a study of T-cell reconstitution after alpha-beta-depleted transplantation in children. TCRdb re-called the PCR reads with MiXCR, one entry per CDR3 protein. The sample has about 240,000 distinct CDR3 sequences; roughly a quarter are singletons. The source material was PBMCs, sampled before TCRalphabeta/CD19-depleted stem cell transplant. Receptors originate from a girl aged 2 to 9 with Fanconi anemia, due to receive a stem cell transplant. Each CDR3 is given with its conserved first and last residue. A D gene is named only where the DNA matches it firmly. Rows may omit the clone size; those that give it use once, few, many or a size class.

v_call,d_call,clone_size,j_call,cdr3_aa,cdr3_nt
TRBV12-3/TRBV12-4,NA,many,TRBJ2-7,CASSLEAALSYEQYF,TGTGCCAGCAGTTTAGAGGCAGCTCTCTCCTACGAGCAGTACTTC
TRBV30,NA,NA,TRBJ2-7,CAWTKELLSYEQYF,TGTGCCTGGACCAAGGAGCTCCTGTCCTACGAGCAGTACTTC
TRBV6-4,TRBD2,NA,TRBJ2-3,CASSAGVSTDTQYF,TGTGCCAGCAGCGCGGGGGTTAGCACAGATACGCAGTATTTT
TRBV7-9,NA,many,TRBJ1-5,CASSLADQPQHF,TGTGCCAGCAGCTTAGCGGATCAGCCCCAGCATTTT
TRBV28,TRBD2,few,TRBJ2-7,CASSPGLAGAVLMQYF,TGTGCCAGCAGTCCAGGACTAGCGGGAGCGGTATTGATGCAGTACTTC
TRBV12-3/TRBV12-4,NA,many,TRBJ2-7,CASSFDRRKGYYEQYF,TGTGCCAGCAGTTTTGACAGGAGAAAGGGGTACTACGAGCAGTACTTC
TRBV20-1,TRBD2,many,TRBJ2-5,CSATPWGAGGLSFQETQYF,TGCAGTGCTACCCCGTGGGGGGCGGGGGGGCTCTCCTTCCAAGAGACCCAGTACTTC
TRBV7-2,NA,few,TRBJ2-5,CASSLAWPRGETQYF,TGTGCCAGCAGCTTAGCGTGGCCGAGGGGGGAGACCCAGTACTTC
TRBV20-1,TRBD2,NA,TRBJ2-7,CSARTSGTYEQYF,TGCAGTGCAAGGACTAGCGGAACCTACGAGCAGTACTTC
TRBV20-1,NA,NA,TRBJ1-1,CSARTRAMNTEAFF,TGCAGTGCTAGGACTAGGGCTATGAACACTGAAGCTTTCTTT
TRBV20-1,NA,NA,TRBJ2-6,CSARVPQQDSGANVLTF,TGCAGTGCTAGAGTACCCCAACAAGACTCTGGGGCCAACGTCCTGACTTTC
TRBV6-6,NA,NA,TRBJ2-7,CASESGHEQYF,TGTGCCAGTGAATCGGGACACGAGCAGTACTTC
TRBV6-1,TRBD2,many,TRBJ2-1,CATGLAGGYNEQFF,TGTGCCACCGGACTAGCGGGAGGCTACAATGAGCAGTTCTTC
TRBV11-2,NA,NA,TRBJ2-2,CASSLLTLNTGELFF,TGTGCCAGCAGCTTATTGACCCTGAACACCGGGGAGCTGTTTTTT
TRBV28,NA,NA,TRBJ1-2,CASSLEWTVYGYTF,TGTGCCAGCAGTTTAGAGTGGACAGTTTATGGCTACACCTTC
TRBV13,TRBD2,many,TRBJ2-7,CASSPGTSVSYEQYF,TGTGCCAGCAGTCCCGGGACTAGCGTATCCTACGAGCAGTACTTC
TRBV5-1,NA,NA,TRBJ2-7,CASSPRGAYEQYF,TGCGCCAGCAGCCCCCGGGGGGCTTACGAGCAGTACTTC
TRBV20-1,TRBD1,NA,TRBJ2-7,CSAYSAQGALEDEQYF,TGCAGTGCCTACAGCGCACAGGGGGCCTTGGAGGACGAGCAGTACTTC